This is a list of T cell receptor beta chains from one sample in a study of T cells in Graves' hyperthyroidism and ophthalmopathy. Using its own MiXCR run on the multiplex PCR reads, TCRdb lists one record per CDR3 protein. The table has about 560,000 distinct CDR3 sequences, around 13% seen once. Input material: blood. The receptors were gathered from a woman in her thirties or forties with Graves' hyperthyroidism. The CDR3 runs from the conserved cysteine through the conserved F or W. Each record gives: V gene, D gene, clone size, J gene, CDR3 DNA, CDR3 protein. The D gene is left open where the match is weak. Size values are once, few and many counts, or a class for expanded clones, and some rows have none.

TRBV7-3,.,many,TRBJ1-1,TGTGCCAGCAGCTTAATTGGTAACGGCGGCAACACTGAAGCTTTCTTT,CASSLIGNGGNTEAFF
TRBV2,.,many,TRBJ1-2,TGTGCCAGCAGCGATATACTCCGCTATGGCTACACCTTC,CASSDILRYGYTF
TRBV5-1,.,few,TRBJ2-7,TGCGCCAGCAGCCCCGCCCATGAGGGGTCGGGGGAGCAGTACTTC,CASSPAHEGSGEQYF
TRBV6-5,.,many,TRBJ2-7,TGTGCCAGCAGTTACGACAGAGCCGAGCAGTACTTC,CASSYDRAEQYF
TRBV18,TRBD1,many,TRBJ2-7,TGTGCCAGCTCACTCCGGGACAGGGGCGAGCAGTACTTC,CASSLRDRGEQYF
TRBV12-3/TRBV12-4,TRBD1,.,TRBJ2-2,TGTGCCAGCAGTTTAGGGGGACAGGGGGCAACCGGGGAGCTGTTTTTT,CASSLGGQGATGELFF
TRBV5-1,TRBD1,many,TRBJ2-3,TGTGCCAGCAGCCTGGGACAGGGGAGCACAGATACGCAGTATTTT,CASSLGQGSTDTQYF
TRBV20-1,TRBD2,few,TRBJ2-5,TGCAGTGCTCATAATCGAGCGGGAGGTGTACAAGAGACCCAGTACTTC,CSAHNRAGGVQETQYF
TRBV7-8,.,few,TRBJ1-1,TGTGCCAGCAGCATAGTCCCAGGGACTAAATACACTGAAGCTTTCTTT,CASSIVPGTKYTEAFF
TRBV20-1,.,.,TRBJ2-5,TGCAGTGCTAGAGTCGCAGCATCCCCAGAGACCCAGTACTTC,CSARVAASPETQYF
TRBV20-1,.,.,TRBJ1-4,TGCAGTGCCATAGTATCAGGGGCCGATGAAAAACTGTTTTTT,CSAIVSGADEKLFF
TRBV11-2,.,many,TRBJ2-5,TGTGCCAGCAGCATCGGAGGGCGATCCGAGACCCAGTACTTC,CASSIGGRSETQYF
TRBV11-2,.,.,TRBJ2-6,TGTGCCAGCAGCACGTGGTCGTTTCGTGGGATAGCCTCTGGGGCCAACGTCCTGACTTTC,CASSTWSFRGIASGANVLTF
TRBV19,TRBD1,.,TRBJ2-1,TGTGCCAGTAGTACCCGGACAGGGGGCATTCATGAGCAGTTCTTC,CASSTRTGGIHEQFF
TRBV20-1,.,few,TRBJ2-6,TGCAGTGCTAGAAGCTCTGGGGCCAACGTCCTGACTTTC,CSARSSGANVLTF
TRBV9,TRBD2,.,TRBJ2-2,TGTGCCAGCAGAACCGGGGGGGAGAACACCGGGGAGCTGTTTTTT,CASRTGGENTGELFF
TRBV14,.,.,TRBJ1-1,TGTGCCAGCAGCCAAGGAGTCAGGAGACTAACTTTCTTT,CASSQGVRRLTFF
TRBV24-1,.,many,TRBJ2-3,TGTGCCACCAGTGACCCGGACACCACTAGCACAGATACGCAGTATTTT,CATSDPDTTSTDTQYF
TRBV5-1,TRBD1,few,TRBJ2-1,TGCGCCAGCAGCCTCCGGACAGGGCTCAATGAGCAGTTCTTC,CASSLRTGLNEQFF
TRBV11-2,.,many,TRBJ2-5,TGTGCCAGCAGCTTAGAAGGGTATGAGACCCAGTACTTC,CASSLEGYETQYF
TRBV27,.,.,TRBJ2-1,TGTGCCAGCAGTTTCGGGACCCGGAGAGATGAGCAGTTCTTC,CASSFGTRRDEQFF
TRBV30,TRBD2,many,TRBJ2-7,TGTGCCTGGAGCCGGGGGGGTTACGAGCAGTACTTC,CAWSRGGYEQYF
TRBV6-1,.,few,TRBJ2-7,TGTGCCAGCAGTCCAGAAGCCTACTCCTACGAGCAGTACTTC,CASSPEAYSYEQYF
TRBV5-6,.,.,TRBJ2-1,TGTGCCAGCAGCCGAGAATACAATGAGCAGTTCTTC,CASSREYNEQFF
TRBV5-1,.,few,TRBJ1-1,TGCGCCAGCAGCTTACAGACGACTGTTGAAGCTTTCTTT,CASSLQTTVEAFF
TRBV28,TRBD2,.,TRBJ2-1,TGTGCCAGCAGAACACCGGGACTAGCGGCATACAATGAGCAGTTCTTC,CASRTPGLAAYNEQFF
TRBV11-3,.,many,TRBJ2-3,TGTGCCAGCAGCCATAGCCCCAGGGGTTCCGCAGATACGCAGTATTTT,CASSHSPRGSADTQYF
TRBV11-2,.,.,TRBJ2-7,TGTGCCAGCAGCTCAGCAGGCGTCTCCTACGAGCAGTACTTC,CASSSAGVSYEQYF
TRBV5-1,TRBD1,many,TRBJ2-7,TGCGCCAGCAGCATACTAGGACAGGGGGATGGCGAGCAGTACTTC,CASSILGQGDGEQYF
TRBV25-1,.,.,TRBJ1-3,TGTGCCAGCAGTGAGTCCCGGACAGATCCTGGAAACACCATATATTTT,CASSESRTDPGNTIYF
TRBV20-1,TRBD2,few,TRBJ2-5,TGCAGTGCTAGACCACTAGCGGGAGAGCGGGAGACCCAGTACTTC,CSARPLAGERETQYF
TRBV12-3/TRBV12-4,.,many,TRBJ2-1,TGTGCCAGCAGTTTAGGGCGGGACGGGGACAATGAGCAGTTCTTC,CASSLGRDGDNEQFF
TRBV3-1,.,many,TRBJ2-7,TGTGCCAGCAGCCAAGTCCCGCAGGCGACCTACGAGCAGTACTTC,CASSQVPQATYEQYF
TRBV3-1,TRBD1,many,TRBJ2-3,TGTGCCAGCAGCCGAGACAGGGAGCCAGATACGCAGTATTTT,CASSRDREPDTQYF
TRBV4-1,TRBD2,.,TRBJ2-1,TGCGCCAGCAGCCAAGGCGCGGGAGCGTACGGTGAGCAGTTCTTC,CASSQGAGAYGEQFF
TRBV5-1,.,many,TRBJ1-2,TGCGCCAGCAGCTTGGACAGCAGGAGGAATGGCTACACCTTC,CASSLDSRRNGYTF
TRBV27,.,many,TRBJ1-1,TGTGCCAGCAGTTTAGGGTATGGGGACTCTGGTACTGAAGCTTTCTTT,CASSLGYGDSGTEAFF
TRBV6-4,TRBD2,few,TRBJ2-1,TGTGCCAGCAGTGAAGGAGCGGGAGGTAACAATGAGCAGTTCTTC,CASSEGAGGNNEQFF
TRBV12-3/TRBV12-4,.,many,TRBJ2-2,TGTGCCAGCAGTTTAGGTGGGAGCCACACCGGGGAGCTGTTTTTT,CASSLGGSHTGELFF
TRBV6-1,.,.,TRBJ1-4,TGTGCCAGCACCTCTTTAGGGGGTAATGAAAAACTGTTTTTT,CASTSLGGNEKLFF
TRBV4-1,.,.,TRBJ2-5,TGCGCCAGCAGCCAAGACACGTCAGCCCGGGGGACCCAGTACTTC,CASSQDTSARGTQYF
TRBV12-3/TRBV12-4,.,few,TRBJ1-4,TGTGCCACCAGTCGGGGGGGAACAACTAATGAAAAACTGTTTTTT,CATSRGGTTNEKLFF
TRBV5-1,.,.,TRBJ2-3,TGCGCCAGCAGTACGGAGGGGGCGGGAGGCACAGATACGCAGTATTTT,CASSTEGAGGTDTQYF
TRBV19,.,few,TRBJ2-1,TGTGCCAGTAGTATAGCGGGACTGGCAAGGAATGAGCAGTTCTTC,CASSIAGLARNEQFF
TRBV10-3,TRBD1,many,TRBJ2-7,TGTGCCATCAGTGATCTCGGGGACAGTTCCTACGAGCAGTACTTC,CAISDLGDSSYEQYF
TRBV5-8,.,many,TRBJ1-1,TGTGCCAGCAGCCACGGGGCCCTCGGGTTGATGAACACTGAAGCTTTCTTT,CASSHGALGLMNTEAFF
TRBV6-2/TRBV6-3,.,few,TRBJ1-1,TGTGCCAGCAGTCCCCCAATAAAGAGAGGTACTGAAGCTTTCTTT,CASSPPIKRGTEAFF
TRBV7-2,.,many,TRBJ2-7,TGTGCCAGCAGTCGCCCGGAGCTCCCCTACGAGCAGTACTTC,CASSRPELPYEQYF